This T cell receptor beta chain derives from a study of cytomegalovirus exposure and HLA in healthy donors. With regard to this clone: Its antigen remains unknown.

Study-level results: Per a prior analysis, the majority of TCR beta V segments were productive roughly 87% or roughly 30% of the time. In a later analysis, HLA-associated TCR beta chains were more clonally expanded than equally common others.

The primer mix had 60 Vbeta and 13 Jbeta primers. The data were produced by immunoSEQ multiplex PCR, yet TCRdb's version contains in-frame clones alone and is incomplete. The sample holds 100,000 to 150,000 clones, about two thirds seen once. V lost 5 bases and J lost 0, with 7 bases in between. The length of the CDR3 is 13 residues. Germline V CDR1 and CDR2: SGDLS, YYNGEE. The V gene is TRBV9, the J gene TRBJ2-3; no clear D gene. The sequencing input was PBMCs. This receptor was taken from a man under 40 in good health and CMV-seronegative. In nucleotides, the CDR3 is TGTGCCAGCAGGTCTTCGAGCACAGATACGCAGTATTTT. It translates to CASRSSSTDTQYF.